This T cell receptor (beta chain) was observed in a study of regulatory T cells in long-lasting Graves disease. Study results and caveats: TRBV28, TRBJ1-2 and TRBJ2-5 emerged as the favored segments in persistent disease. The researchers studied only peripheral blood, not thyroid tissue.

This sample's time point: persistent/refractory GD, antithyroid drugs over 5 years with positive TRAb. From PBMCs, RNA was extracted and then used to make the TCR library. Turning to this clonotype: What it binds is not known.

V lost 0 bases and J 5 bases, leaving 11 bases between the germline ends. This CDR3 has 15 residues. Germline V CDR1 and CDR2: LGHNA, YSLEER. Assembly of TCR beta libraries relied on iRepertoire HTBI primers together with Arm-PCR of CDR3 regions. TCRdb itself ran the multiplex PCR reads through MiXCR, one entry per CDR3 protein. The data contain a few hundred thousand distinct CDR3 sequences, 20% to 25% of them singletons. The sequences come from peripheral blood mononuclear cells (PBMCs), collected when the disease was refractory, from a patient treated with antithyroid drugs. The sequence was obtained from a female donor with Graves disease. The chain couples TRBV4-3 to TRBJ1-5; D possibly corresponds to TRBD1 (5 bases). In DNA form, the CDR3 reads TGCGCCAGCAGCCAAGATCTGACAGAAGATCAGCCCCAGCATTTT. This translates into CASSQDLTEDQPQHF.